What follows is one TCR beta chain and its context. TCRdb's copy holds only in-frame clones and misses some; the assay was immunoSEQ multiplex PCR. The sample contains 50,000 to 65,000 clones, under 80% of which appear only once. The data were taken from a study of blood T cell repertoires in COVID-19. The TCR was taken from a woman in her sixties who had been exposed to COVID-19. The source material was PBMCs or T cells enriched from blood (not recorded which).

The CDR3, as DNA: TGTGCCACGACTACCGGGACTAGCGGATACACCGGGGAGCTGTTTTTT. Translation: CATTTGTSGYTGELFF. The chain links TRBV10-3 to TRBJ2-2; 11 nucleotides line up with TRBD2. Germline V gene sequence: CDR1 ENHRY, CDR2 SYGVKD. The CDR3 has 16 amino acids. V trimming: 10 bases; J trimming: 3 bases; junction bases outside the gene matches: 10.